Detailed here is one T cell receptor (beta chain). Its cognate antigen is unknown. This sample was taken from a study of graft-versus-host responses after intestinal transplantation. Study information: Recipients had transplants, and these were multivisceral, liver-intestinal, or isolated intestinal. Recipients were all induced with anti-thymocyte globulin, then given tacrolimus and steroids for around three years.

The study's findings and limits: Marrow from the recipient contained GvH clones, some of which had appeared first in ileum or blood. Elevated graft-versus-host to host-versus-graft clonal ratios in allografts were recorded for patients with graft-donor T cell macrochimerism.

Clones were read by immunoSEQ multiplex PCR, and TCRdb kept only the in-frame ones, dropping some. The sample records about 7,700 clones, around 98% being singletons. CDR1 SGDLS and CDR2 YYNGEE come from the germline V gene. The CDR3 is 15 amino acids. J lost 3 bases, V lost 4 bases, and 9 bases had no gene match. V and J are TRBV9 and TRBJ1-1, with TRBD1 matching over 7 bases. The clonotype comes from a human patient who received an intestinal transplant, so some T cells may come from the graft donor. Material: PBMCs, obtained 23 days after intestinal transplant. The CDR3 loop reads CASSPGGAWDTEAFF. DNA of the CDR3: TGTGCCAGCAGCCCAGGGGGGGCCTGGGACACTGAAGCTTTCTTT.